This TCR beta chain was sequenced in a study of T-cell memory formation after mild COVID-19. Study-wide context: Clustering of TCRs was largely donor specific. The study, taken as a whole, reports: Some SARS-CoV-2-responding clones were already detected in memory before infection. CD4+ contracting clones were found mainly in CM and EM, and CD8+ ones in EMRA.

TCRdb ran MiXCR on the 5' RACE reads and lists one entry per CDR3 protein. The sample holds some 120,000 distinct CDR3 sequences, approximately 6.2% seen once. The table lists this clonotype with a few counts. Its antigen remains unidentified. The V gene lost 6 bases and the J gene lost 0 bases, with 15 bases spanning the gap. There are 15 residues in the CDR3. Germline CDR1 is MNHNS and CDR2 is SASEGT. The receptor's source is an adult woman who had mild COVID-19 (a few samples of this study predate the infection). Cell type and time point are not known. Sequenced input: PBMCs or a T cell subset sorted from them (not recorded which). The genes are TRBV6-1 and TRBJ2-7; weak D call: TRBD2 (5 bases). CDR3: CASRPTGRGSYEQYF. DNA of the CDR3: TGTGCCAGCAGACCGACGGGTCGGGGCTCCTACGAGCAGTACTTC.